Listed below are T cell receptor beta chains from one sample, sequenced in a study of cytomegalovirus exposure and HLA in healthy donors. The repertoire was sequenced with immunoSEQ multiplex PCR; TCRdb's copy has only in-frame clones and lacks some. This table has around 100,000 clones, roughly four fifths appearing once. The specimen sequenced was PBMCs. The receptors originated from a male donor in good health and CMV-seropositive. Both conserved end residues are part of each CDR3. Each record gives: V gene, D gene, J gene, clone size, CDR3 DNA, CDR3 protein. D genes are given only for firm matches. Expanded clones are given a class, and other clones once, few, many or no size at all.

TRBV29-1	TRBD2	TRBJ2-7	NA	TGCAGCGCCGTCATAGCGGGAGCCTTCGGCGAGCAGTACTTC	CSAVIAGAFGEQYF
TRBV7-9	TRBD1	TRBJ2-6	NA	TGTGCCAGCAGCGTAGGGACAGGTAATTCTGGGGCCAACGGCCTGACTTTC	CASSVGTGNSGANGLTF
TRBV6-6	TRBD1	TRBJ1-2	NA	TGTGCCAGCAGTTACGAGCGGACAGGGGGTTCCAAGGGCTACACCTTC	CASSYERTGGSKGYTF
TRBV6-5	NA	TRBJ1-2	NA	TGTGCCAGCAACAACGCAGGGCGTTATGGCTACACCTTC	CASNNAGRYGYTF
TRBV6-5	NA	TRBJ2-5	few	TGTGCCAGCAGTTACTCAACGGTCCAAAAAGAGACCCAGTACTTC	CASSYSTVQKETQYF
TRBV5-1	TRBD1	TRBJ2-7	NA	TGCGCCAGCAGCTTAGCCGGGACAGGGGCCTACGAGCAGTACTTC	CASSLAGTGAYEQYF
TRBV4-1	NA	TRBJ2-5	once	TGCGCCAGCAGCCAGGAAAACAGGGAAACGACAGAGACCCAGTACTTC	CASSQENRETTETQYF
TRBV7-3	TRBD1	TRBJ2-1	NA	TGTGCCAGCAGCCCCGGGACAGCAATTGGTGAGCAGTTCTTC	CASSPGTAIGEQFF
TRBV28	NA	TRBJ1-2	few	TGTGCCAGCAGTTTACCGGCCGGGACTACGGCGTTCGGCTACACCTTC	CASSLPAGTTAFGYTF
TRBV18	TRBD1	TRBJ2-3	NA	TGTGCCAGCTCACCCCCGACAGGGGAATCTAGCACAGATACGCAGTATTTT	CASSPPTGESSTDTQYF
TRBV18	TRBD1	TRBJ2-6	NA	TGTGCCAGCTCACCCTTCGGGACAGGGCTCTCTGGGGCCAACGGCCTGACTTTC	CASSPFGTGLSGANGLTF
TRBV28	TRBD1	TRBJ2-2	NA	TGTGCCATCCCGTCTCTTCCCGGGACAGGGGACGGGGAGCTGTTTTTT	CAIPSLPGTGDGELFF
TRBV27	NA	TRBJ1-5	NA	TGTGCCAGCAAGGGGCAGGGGATCAATCAGCCCCAGCATTTT	CASKGQGINQPQHF
TRBV29-1	TRBD2	TRBJ2-3	once	TGCAGCGTTGCTGGCGGGAGTGCAGATACGCAGTATTTT	CSVAGGSADTQYF
TRBV29-1	TRBD1	TRBJ2-2	NA	TGCAGCGTGTTCGGGACAGGGTTCGGGGAGCTGTTTTTT	CSVFGTGFGELFF
TRBV29-1	TRBD2	TRBJ2-3	NA	TGCAGCGCCGGGACTAGTAGTGGTACGCAGTATTTT	CSAGTSSGTQYF
TRBV10-3	NA	TRBJ1-5	NA	TGTGCCATCAGTGATACGGGGGTAAACAATCAGCCCCAGCATTTT	CAISDTGVNNQPQHF
TRBV5-1	NA	TRBJ2-5	NA	TGCGCCAGCAGCTTGGGCGATTTTCAAGAGACCCAGTACTTC	CASSLGDFQETQYF
TRBV7-3	TRBD2	TRBJ2-3	NA	TGTGCCAGCAGCTTGGCGGGAGGGACGGATACGCAGTATTTT	CASSLAGGTDTQYF
TRBV7-2	TRBD1	TRBJ2-2	NA	TGTGCCAGCAGCTTAGGACAGGGGCGGACCGGGGAGCTGTTTTTT	CASSLGQGRTGELFF
TRBV30	NA	TRBJ1-6	few	TGTGCCTGGAGTCCGTACCCTCGTTCCAGGAATAATTCACCCCTCCACTTT	CAWSPYPRSRNNSPLHF
TRBV7-8	NA	TRBJ2-7	NA	TGTGCCAGCAGCTTATTATCGGTGCGGCAGAATCCTTACGAGCAGTACTTC	CASSLLSVRQNPYEQYF
TRBV18	NA	TRBJ2-7	NA	TGTGCCAGCTCACCACGGAGCGTAGACGAGCAGTACTTC	CASSPRSVDEQYF
TRBV5-6	NA	TRBJ2-5	once	TGTGCCAGCAGCTTGGACAGGGAAGAGACCCAGTACTTC	CASSLDREETQYF
TRBV19	TRBD2	TRBJ2-1	NA	TGTGCCACCCATGAGGGAGGGACTAGCGGCTACAATGAGCAGTTCTTC	CATHEGGTSGYNEQFF
TRBV28	TRBD1	TRBJ1-5	NA	TGTGCCAGCAGACTCCACAGGGGGCAGAATCAGCCCCAGCATTTT	CASRLHRGQNQPQHF
TRBV7-8	NA	TRBJ2-1	NA	TGTGCCAGCAGCTTCGATGCGGGTAGTGAGCAGTTCTTC	CASSFDAGSEQFF
TRBV5-8	TRBD1	TRBJ2-1	NA	TGTGCCAGCAGCTTGGAGGGACAGGGGAACAATGAGCAGTTCTTC	CASSLEGQGNNEQFF
TRBV4-2	NA	TRBJ1-2	NA	TGTGCCAGCAGCCAAGATCTCCGGGACTATGGCTACACCTTC	CASSQDLRDYGYTF
TRBV10-1	NA	TRBJ2-7	NA	TGCGCCAGCAGTGGGCATGGACAGGCGGGACGTGGTCTCTACGAGCAGTACTTC	CASSGHGQAGRGLYEQYF
TRBV7-9	NA	TRBJ2-7	NA	TGTTCCAGCAGCTGGGGGCCATACGAGCAGTACTTC	CSSSWGPYEQYF
TRBV30	NA	TRBJ2-3	NA	TGTGCCTGGAGTATTCCGGGACAAATACCGCTGAGTACGCAGTATTTT	CAWSIPGQIPLSTQYF
TRBV7-2	TRBD2	TRBJ2-1	NA	TGTGCCAGCAGCTTACGAGGTACGGTTCTAGCGGGGACCAATGAGCAGTTCTTC	CASSLRGTVLAGTNEQFF
TRBV5-1	NA	TRBJ2-5	NA	TGCGCCAGCAGCTTGGTACCCAGGGGCGGAGAGACCCAGTACTTC	CASSLVPRGGETQYF
TRBV7-2	TRBD1	TRBJ2-1	few	TGTGCCAGCAGCTTAGCCGGGACAGGGGGCACAGGTGAGCAGTTCTTC	CASSLAGTGGTGEQFF
TRBV28	TRBD2	TRBJ2-5	NA	TGTGCCAGCTCCTCGATCCTACTAGCGGGACAAGAGACCCAGTACTTC	CASSSILLAGQETQYF
TRBV15	NA	TRBJ1-2	once	TGTGCCACCAGCAGAGGGGGAGGTAGGGTAGATGGCTACACCTTC	CATSRGGGRVDGYTF
TRBV6-6	NA	TRBJ2-1	NA	TGTGCCAGCAGTTCCCTAATGCGTGAACTCCTAAATGAGCAGTTCTTC	CASSSLMRELLNEQFF
TRBV28	NA	TRBJ2-7	NA	TGTGCCAGCAGCTCACGGTACCAACCGAACTTC	CASSSRYQPNF
TRBV7-3	TRBD1	TRBJ2-7	NA	TGTGCCAGCAGCTTAGATGGGACAGGGGCTTACGAGCAGTACTTC	CASSLDGTGAYEQYF
TRBV9	NA	TRBJ1-2	NA	TGTGCCAGCAGCGCCTCTTACTATGGCTACACCTTC	CASSASYYGYTF
TRBV5-1	NA	TRBJ1-1	NA	TGCGCCAGCAGCTTGGGGCAGTCCAACACTGAAGCTTTCTTT	CASSLGQSNTEAFF
TRBV19	TRBD1	TRBJ1-2	NA	TGTGCCAGTAGTCCCCCAGGGGGGGGCTACACCTTC	CASSPPGGGYTF
TRBV28	TRBD2	TRBJ2-7	NA	TGTGCCAGCAGTTCCTTAGCGGGAGTAGACTACGAGCAGTACTTC	CASSSLAGVDYEQYF
TRBV11-1	NA	TRBJ2-6	once	TGTGCCAGCAGCCTTATGATGGGATCCTCTGGGGCCAACGGCCTGACTTTC	CASSLMMGSSGANGLTF
TRBV7-2	TRBD1	TRBJ2-5	NA	TGTGCCAGCAGCTTACATACAGGGGGCTTGGAGACCCAGTACTTC	CASSLHTGGLETQYF